A single sample gave rise to the 13 T cell receptor beta chains below, sequenced in a study of blood T cell repertoires in COVID-19. Some clones are missing from TCRdb's copy, which holds only in-frame ones; the method was immunoSEQ multiplex PCR. The sample has 200,000 to 250,000 clones; less than 90% are singletons. What was sequenced was PBMCs or T cells enriched from blood (not recorded which). The receptors shown here come from a woman between 40 and 55 years old who had recovered from COVID-19.

This clone occurred a few times. The chain couples TRBV7-3 to TRBJ2-1, with 7 bases matching TRBD1. Unmatched junction bases numbered 7, after V lost 1 base and J lost 7 bases. In germline, CDR1 is SGHTA, CDR2 FQGTGA. This CDR3 contains 15 residues. This chain's CDR3 is CASSLMGQILNEQFF. Written as DNA, the CDR3 is TGTGCCAGCAGCTTAATGGGACAGATTTTAAATGAGCAGTTCTTC.

The chain couples TRBV29-1 to TRBJ2-7; a weak D match, TRBD2 (5 bases). The V gene lost 2 bases and the J gene lost 3 bases, with 11 bases spanning the gap. The CDR3 spans 13 residues. Per germline, CDR1 SQVTM and CDR2 ANQGSEA. CDR3 protein: CSVESVRDYEQYF. The DNA of the CDR3 is TGCAGCGTTGAAAGTGTGAGGGACTACGAGCAGTACTTC.

The chain combines TRBV5-6 with TRBJ1-3; D is ambiguous. V was shortened by 3 bases and J by 2 bases, with 6 bases between the two germline ends. CDR3 length: 13 amino acids. Germline-derived CDR1 and CDR2 are SGHDT and YYEEEE. The CDR3 DNA is TGTGCCAGCAGCTCTCGCGCTGGAAACACCATATATTTT. This gives the protein CASSSRAGNTIYF.

V and J are TRBV11-3 and TRBJ2-1; 15 bases line up with TRBD2. The V and J ends lost 0 bases and 7 bases, in that order; junction bases with no gene match: 4. The CDR3 totals 17 residues. Per the germline V gene, CDR1 is SGHNT and CDR2 is YENEEA. This CDR3 is CASSLEGLAGGGNEQFF. Written as DNA, the CDR3 is TGTGCCAGCAGCTTAGAGGGACTAGCGGGAGGAGGGAATGAGCAGTTCTTC.

The V gene is TRBV5-1, the J gene TRBJ1-1, with TRBD1 matching over 7 bases. CDR1 and CDR2 (germline): SGHRS, YFSETQ. The length of the CDR3 is 15 residues. Losses at the gene ends were 2 bases for V and 3 bases for J; bases not matched to a gene: 7. CDR3 region: CASSFGGQGDTEAFF. The CDR3 nucleotides are TGCGCCAGCAGCTTTGGGGGCCAGGGGGACACTGAAGCTTTCTTT.

The V call is TRBV7-9, the J call TRBJ1-1, with no clear D. Germline V gene sequence: CDR1 SEHNR, CDR2 FQNEAQ (reference sequence). The CDR3 has 12 residues. The germline V and J ends were trimmed by 3 bases and 5 bases, with 7 bases remaining between them. The CDR3 DNA sequence: TGTGCCAGCAGCTTCGCGGCAACTGAAGCTTTCTTT. Amino acid sequence: CASSFAATEAFF.

The chain uses TRBV10-2 and TRBJ1-1, with 11 bases identical to TRBD1. V was clipped by 8 bases and J by 6 bases; unmatched bases: 2. Germline CDR1 reads WSHSY; CDR2 reads SAAADI. This CDR3 comprises 12 residues. CDR3 sequence reads: CASGTGGAEAFF. The CDR3 DNA reads TGCGCCAGCGGGACAGGGGGAGCTGAAGCTTTCTTT.

The rearrangement links TRBV28 to TRBJ2-7; D is unresolved. The V gene lost 2 bases and the J gene lost 6 bases, with 8 bases spanning the gap. Germline loops: CDR1 MDHEN, CDR2 SYDVKM. CDR3 length equals 12 residues. CDR3 in amino acids: CASSLQYGEQYF. DNA of the CDR3: TGTGCCAGCAGTTTACAGTATGGCGAGCAGTACTTC.

This rearrangement joins TRBV11-2 to TRBJ1-5, with 9 bases matching TRBD1. This CDR3 has 14 amino acids. V lost 5 bases to trimming and J lost 9 bases; unmatched junction nucleotides: 8. The germline gives CDR1 SGHAT, CDR2 FQNNGV. The CDR3 region is CASSQGTGLMPQHF. The CDR3 DNA sequence: TGTGCCAGCAGCCAAGGGACAGGGCTGATGCCCCAGCATTTT.

To note about this clone: The germline gene is not matched at one end of the junction; a read error may be the cause. This sequence joins TRBV6-2 or TRBV6-3 and TRBJ2-5, with a weak D call TRBD1 (6 bases). Germline V gene sequence: CDR1 MNHEY, CDR2 SVGEGT. The length of the CDR3 is 14 residues. As DNA, the CDR3 is TGTGCCAGCAATTACCAGGGGAATGAGGAGACCCAGTACTTC. As protein: CASNYQGNEETQYF.

This chain joins TRBV10-3 and TRBJ1-5, with D perhaps TRBD1 (5 bases). This CDR3 contains 16 residues. V lost 4 bases to trimming and J lost 7 bases, with 20 bases between them. CDR1 is ENHRY, CDR2 SYGVKD, per germline. The CDR3 DNA is TGTGCCATCAGTGGAAGGGGCCCCCTTAAGGGGCAGCCCCAGCATTTT. Amino acids: CAISGRGPLKGQPQHF.

The rearrangement uses TRBV20-1 and TRBJ1-6; D is perhaps TRBD1 (6 bases). Germline V gives CDR1 DFQATT, CDR2 SNEGSKA (reference sequence). Between the trimmed V and J ends, which lost 3 bases and 1 base, there was a span of 13 bases. The CDR3 consists of 16 residues. The CDR3 reads CSASTGWRSYNSPLHF. The CDR3 DNA reads as TGCAGTGCTAGTACAGGGTGGAGATCCTATAATTCACCCCTCCACTTT.

This clone was picked up one time. The genes are TRBV2 and TRBJ2-7, with D perhaps matching TRBD2 (5 bases). V was pared by 5 bases and J by 5 bases, with 19 bases between. This CDR3 region has 15 residues. Germline CDR1 SNHLY, CDR2 FYNNEI. This CDR3 reads CASSKTSGYLDEQYF. CDR3 DNA sequence: TGTGCCAGCAGTAAAACGTCGGGGTATCTGGACGAGCAGTACTTC.